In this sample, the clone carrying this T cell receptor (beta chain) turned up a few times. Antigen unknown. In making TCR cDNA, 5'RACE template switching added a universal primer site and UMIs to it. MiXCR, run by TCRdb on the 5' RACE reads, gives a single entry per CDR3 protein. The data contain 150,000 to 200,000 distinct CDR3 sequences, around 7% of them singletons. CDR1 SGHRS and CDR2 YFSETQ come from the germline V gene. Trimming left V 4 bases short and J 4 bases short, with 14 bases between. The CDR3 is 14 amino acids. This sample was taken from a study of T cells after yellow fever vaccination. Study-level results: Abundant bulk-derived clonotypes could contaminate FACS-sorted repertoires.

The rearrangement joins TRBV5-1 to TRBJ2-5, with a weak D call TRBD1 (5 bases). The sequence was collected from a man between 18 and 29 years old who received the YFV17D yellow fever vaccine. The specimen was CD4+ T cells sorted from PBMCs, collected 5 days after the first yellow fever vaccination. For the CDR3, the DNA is TGCGCCAGCAGCCTCTACTGGGGCGGAGAGACCCAGTACTTC. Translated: CASSLYWGGETQYF.